The 6 T cell receptor beta chains presented below share a single source sample, sequenced in a study of blood T cell repertoires in COVID-19. Profiling relied on immunoSEQ multiplex PCR, and the TCRdb table lists in-frame clones only, not all of them. The profile shows 200,000 or so clones, more than 70% of them singletons. Sample: PBMCs or T cells enriched from blood (not recorded which). The receptors originated from a woman aged 40 to 50 with acute COVID-19.

This clone was counted a few times. The chain joins TRBV3-1 (or the pseudogene TRBV3-2) to TRBJ2-7; possible D gene TRBD2, 6 bases. CDR3 size: 16 residues. Trimming took 1 base from V and 1 from J, leaving 14 bases between them. Germline V gives CDR1 LGHDT, CDR2 YNNKEL (reference sequence). CDR3 residues: CASSQGKRAVSYEQYF. As DNA, the CDR3 is TGTGCCAGCAGCCAAGGGAAGCGGGCGGTTTCCTACGAGCAGTACTTC.

The chain recombines TRBV2 with TRBJ1-1, with unresolved D. This CDR3 has 13 amino acids. V gave up 5 bases and J gave up 2 bases, with 9 bases separating them. Germline V gene data show CDR1 as SNHLY and CDR2 as FYNNEI. The CDR3 nucleotides read TGTGCCAGCAGTTCAATTTTTAACACTGAAGCTTTCTTT. Amino acids: CASSSIFNTEAFF. Supplemented by reference TRBV2 and TRBJ1-1, the full variable domain reads EPEVTQTPSHQVTQMGQEVILRCVPISNHLYFYWYRQILGQKVEFLVSFYNNEISEKSEIFDDQFSVERPDGSNFTLKIRSTKLEDSAMYFCASSSIFNTEAFFGQGTRLTVV.

The rearrangement uses TRBV27 and TRBJ1-5, with D perhaps TRBD1 (6 bases). Germline loops: CDR1 MNHEY, CDR2 SMNVEV (reference sequence). This CDR3 has 17 residues. V lost 4 bases and J lost 0, with 16 bases in between. The CDR3 reads CASSSTGGWNSNQPQHF. The CDR3 DNA is TGTGCCAGCAGTTCGACAGGAGGATGGAATAGCAATCAGCCCCAGCATTTT.

The genes are TRBV30 and TRBJ1-1; D not resolved. Per germline, CDR1 GTSNPN and CDR2 SVGIG (reference sequence). The CDR3 covers 12 residues. Trimming took off 5 bases at V and 4 bases at J, with 11 bases between the two ends. The CDR3 is CAWGPQATEAFF. The CDR3 region has the DNA TGTGCCTGGGGCCCCCAGGCCACTGAAGCTTTCTTT.

V is TRBV28 and J is TRBJ2-7, with 12 bases aligning to TRBD2. CDR1 and CDR2 (germline): MDHEN, SYDVKM. V gave up 4 bases and J gave up 3 bases; unmatched junction bases: 4. The CDR3 runs 15 residues. CDR3 sequence: CASSSPSGGVYEQYF. The CDR3 DNA follows: TGTGCCAGCAGTTCCCCTAGCGGGGGGGTCTACGAGCAGTACTTC.

The chain employs TRBV10-2 and TRBJ2-7; 10 bases agree with TRBD1. The germline V gene encodes CDR1 WSHSY and CDR2 SAAADI. This CDR3 has 13 amino acids. Trimming removed 7 bases from V and 5 bases from J; junction bases left unmatched: 5. The CDR3 DNA reads as TGCGCCAGCAAAAGAGGACAGGGGGACGAGCAGTACTTC. It is translated as CASKRGQGDEQYF.